Only a few counts were recorded for the clone carrying this T cell receptor (beta chain). Its cognate antigen is unknown. A multiplex PCR was run with 60 Vbeta primers and 13 Jbeta primers. Only in-frame clones appear in the TCRdb table, and some are missing; sequencing was by immunoSEQ multiplex PCR. The sample includes approximately 160,000 clones, about 75% of them seen just once. This specimen comes from a study of cytomegalovirus exposure and HLA in healthy donors. General observations from the study: Researchers counted around 180 TCR beta chains as cytomegalovirus-associated. Most TCR beta V segments were productive about 90% or about 30% of the time in an earlier analysis. A later analysis linked a missense variant in DCLRE1C to the trimming of TCR beta V and J genes. Presence/absence results assume similar sequencing depth per donor, which may not hold.

This clonotype was sampled from a male donor in good health and CMV-seropositive. Material: PBMCs.

The DNA for the CDR3 is TGTGCCAGCTCCTTGGGGGGTAAAGCTTTCTTT. The encoded protein is CASSLGGKAFF. The chain couples TRBV2 to TRBJ1-1, with a weak D call TRBD1 (5 bases). Germline V lookup: CDR1 SNHLY, CDR2 FYNNEI. The CDR3 length is 11 residues. Trimming took off 8 bases at V and 9 bases at J, with 13 bases between the two ends.